Listed below are T cell receptor beta chains from one sample, sequenced in a study of T cells in Graves' hyperthyroidism and ophthalmopathy. MiXCR was run by TCRdb on the multiplex PCR reads, yielding one entry per CDR3 protein. The table records roughly 300,000 distinct CDR3 sequences, around 25% of them present only once. Material: blood. These receptors all stem from a man aged 35-49 years with Graves' hyperthyroidism that later progressed to Graves' ophthalmopathy. Each CDR3 is given with its conserved first and last residue. A D gene is named only where the DNA matches it firmly. Size values are once, few and many counts, or a class for expanded clones, and some rows have none.

clone size: many
V gene: TRBV10-3
D gene: -
J gene: TRBJ1-1
CDR3 DNA: TGTGCCATCGGTGGGGAAACAGTGAACACTGAAGCTTTCTTT
CDR3 protein: CAIGGETVNTEAFF

clone size: many
V gene: TRBV30
D gene: -
J gene: TRBJ1-1
CDR3 DNA: TGTGCCGTGGGCGGAAACACTGAAGCTTTCTTT
CDR3 protein: CAVGGNTEAFF

clone size: -
V gene: TRBV12-3/TRBV12-4
D gene: TRBD2
J gene: TRBJ2-7
CDR3 DNA: TGTGCCAGCAGTTCTTTTGCGGGAGGGTACGAGCAGTACTTC
CDR3 protein: CASSSFAGGYEQYF

clone size: few
V gene: TRBV6-1
D gene: -
J gene: TRBJ1-2
CDR3 DNA: TGTGCCAGCAGGCTTAGGGGCTATGGCTACACCTTC
CDR3 protein: CASRLRGYGYTF

clone size: many
V gene: TRBV20-1
D gene: -
J gene: TRBJ1-1
CDR3 DNA: TGCAGTGCTAAATTTGCAAGCACTGAAGCTTTCTTT
CDR3 protein: CSAKFASTEAFF

clone size: many
V gene: TRBV28
D gene: -
J gene: TRBJ1-1
CDR3 DNA: TGTGCCAGCAGAGTAGTAATGAACACTGAAGCTTTCTTT
CDR3 protein: CASRVVMNTEAFF

clone size: many
V gene: TRBV3-1
D gene: -
J gene: TRBJ2-2
CDR3 DNA: TGTGCCAGCAGCCGGCCCTTGACTCGGACGGCTGTGGGCGGGGAGCTGTTTTTT
CDR3 protein: CASSRPLTRTAVGGELFF

clone size: few
V gene: TRBV5-4
D gene: TRBD2
J gene: TRBJ2-2
CDR3 DNA: TGTGCCAGCAGCTTGCTAGCGGGAGGAGCGAACACCGGGGAGCTGTTTTTT
CDR3 protein: CASSLLAGGANTGELFF

clone size: -
V gene: TRBV6-5
D gene: -
J gene: TRBJ1-1
CDR3 DNA: TGTGCCAGCAGTTACAGGGCTGAAGCTTTCTTT
CDR3 protein: CASSYRAEAFF

clone size: many
V gene: TRBV20-1
D gene: TRBD1
J gene: TRBJ1-2
CDR3 DNA: TGCAGTGCTAGAGGAGGGACAGGGTATGGCTACACCTTC
CDR3 protein: CSARGGTGYGYTF

clone size: many
V gene: TRBV19
D gene: -
J gene: TRBJ1-1
CDR3 DNA: TGTGCCAGTAGTATTGGGGCGCGAATGAACACTGAAGCTTTCTTT
CDR3 protein: CASSIGARMNTEAFF

clone size: many
V gene: TRBV19
D gene: -
J gene: TRBJ1-5
CDR3 DNA: TGTGCCAGTAGAACACAGACAAATAGCAATCAGCCCCAGCATTTT
CDR3 protein: CASRTQTNSNQPQHF

clone size: many
V gene: TRBV14
D gene: -
J gene: TRBJ2-7
CDR3 DNA: TGTGCCAGCAGCCATCAGGGGTATGGCTACGAGCAGTACTTC
CDR3 protein: CASSHQGYGYEQYF

clone size: -
V gene: TRBV27
D gene: -
J gene: TRBJ1-2
CDR3 DNA: TGTGCCAGCAGTTCTTATGCGAACAGGGTGAATGGCTACACCTTC
CDR3 protein: CASSSYANRVNGYTF

clone size: many
V gene: TRBV6-5
D gene: TRBD1
J gene: TRBJ2-2
CDR3 DNA: TGTGCCAGCAAAACGGACAGGGGGTCTAACACCGGGGAGCTGTTTTTT
CDR3 protein: CASKTDRGSNTGELFF

clone size: many
V gene: TRBV7-9
D gene: -
J gene: TRBJ2-5
CDR3 DNA: TGTGCCAGCAGCTTAGAAAGCGGCCAAGAGACCCAGTACTTC
CDR3 protein: CASSLESGQETQYF

clone size: many
V gene: TRBV25-1
D gene: TRBD1
J gene: TRBJ2-2
CDR3 DNA: TGTGCCAGCAGTGGCAGGGGGCGCACCGGGGAGCTGTTTTTT
CDR3 protein: CASSGRGRTGELFF

clone size: -
V gene: TRBV20-1
D gene: TRBD2
J gene: TRBJ2-7
CDR3 DNA: TGCAGTGCTAGCAGCGGGAACTCCTACGAGCAGTACTTC
CDR3 protein: CSASSGNSYEQYF

clone size: -
V gene: TRBV5-6
D gene: -
J gene: TRBJ2-7
CDR3 DNA: TGTGCCAGCAGCTTGGTCCCTTTGGACGACTCCTACGAGCAGTACTTC
CDR3 protein: CASSLVPLDDSYEQYF

clone size: many
V gene: TRBV18
D gene: TRBD1
J gene: TRBJ1-5
CDR3 DNA: TGTGCCAGCTCACTAGGGGGCTTTGAACAGCCCCAGCATTTT
CDR3 protein: CASSLGGFEQPQHF

clone size: many
V gene: TRBV6-2/TRBV6-3
D gene: -
J gene: TRBJ1-5
CDR3 DNA: TGTGCCAGCAGTTACAGAAGATCCCCCGGGGCTGCGCCCCAGCATTTT
CDR3 protein: CASSYRRSPGAAPQHF

clone size: many
V gene: TRBV24-1
D gene: -
J gene: TRBJ2-2
CDR3 DNA: TGTGCCACCAGTGACCAAACTAGTGAGACGGCTACCGGGGAGCTGTTTTTT
CDR3 protein: CATSDQTSETATGELFF

clone size: many
V gene: TRBV2
D gene: -
J gene: TRBJ2-5
CDR3 DNA: TGTGCCAGCGGGACTGGGGCGGAGACCCAGTACTTC
CDR3 protein: CASGTGAETQYF

clone size: many
V gene: TRBV12-3/TRBV12-4
D gene: -
J gene: TRBJ2-2
CDR3 DNA: TGTGCCAGCAGTTCCGTCTATTCGGTGAACACCGGGGAGCTGTTTTTT
CDR3 protein: CASSSVYSVNTGELFF

clone size: many
V gene: TRBV6-5
D gene: TRBD2
J gene: TRBJ2-4
CDR3 DNA: TGTGCCAGCAGTTACTCCCAGCGGGGAAACATTCAGTACTTC
CDR3 protein: CASSYSQRGNIQYF

clone size: many
V gene: TRBV12-3/TRBV12-4
D gene: -
J gene: TRBJ2-2
CDR3 DNA: TGTGCCAGTGCTATTAACAGCGCGAACACCGGGGAGCTGTTTTTT
CDR3 protein: CASAINSANTGELFF

clone size: many
V gene: TRBV15
D gene: -
J gene: TRBJ2-7
CDR3 DNA: TGTGCCACCAGCAGGTTTGAGGACGAGCAGTACTTC
CDR3 protein: CATSRFEDEQYF

clone size: many
V gene: TRBV24-1
D gene: -
J gene: TRBJ2-2
CDR3 DNA: TGTGCCACCAGTGAACCGGTTACCGGGGAGCTGTTTTTT
CDR3 protein: CATSEPVTGELFF

clone size: -
V gene: TRBV6-2/TRBV6-3
D gene: -
J gene: TRBJ2-2
CDR3 DNA: TGTGCCAGCACGGTTTGGCTGAACACCGGGGAGCTGTTTTTT
CDR3 protein: CASTVWLNTGELFF

clone size: -
V gene: TRBV5-1
D gene: TRBD1
J gene: TRBJ1-2
CDR3 DNA: TGCGCCAGCAGCGCCGGACAGGGAGATGGCTACACCTTC
CDR3 protein: CASSAGQGDGYTF

clone size: -
V gene: TRBV7-8
D gene: -
J gene: TRBJ1-3
CDR3 DNA: TGTGCCAGCAGTTTCGGGACCGCGATCTCTGGAAACACCATATATTTT
CDR3 protein: CASSFGTAISGNTIYF

clone size: many
V gene: TRBV25-1
D gene: -
J gene: TRBJ1-6
CDR3 DNA: TGTGCCAGCAGTGCGAGGGACCTCCGTTATTCACCCCTCCACTTT
CDR3 protein: CASSARDLRYSPLHF

clone size: many
V gene: TRBV10-3
D gene: -
J gene: TRBJ1-1
CDR3 DNA: TGTGCCATCAGTGGTCGTAGTAACACTGAAGCTTTCTTT
CDR3 protein: CAISGRSNTEAFF

clone size: few
V gene: TRBV18
D gene: TRBD1
J gene: TRBJ2-7
CDR3 DNA: TGTGCCAGCTCACCACAGGGACAGGGACCGTACGAGCAGTGCTTC
CDR3 protein: CASSPQGQGPYEQCF

clone size: many
V gene: TRBV10-3
D gene: TRBD1
J gene: TRBJ2-1
CDR3 DNA: TGTGCCATCAGCCGGGACAGGGGTGGGAATGAGCAGTTCTTC
CDR3 protein: CAISRDRGGNEQFF

clone size: -
V gene: TRBV15
D gene: -
J gene: TRBJ1-1
CDR3 DNA: TGTGCCACCAGCATTGTAAGGGGCGCTGAAGCTTTCTTT
CDR3 protein: CATSIVRGAEAFF

clone size: many
V gene: TRBV12-3/TRBV12-4
D gene: TRBD1
J gene: TRBJ2-7
CDR3 DNA: TGTGCCAGCAGAGAGAGGACAGGGGGTTCCAACGAGCAGTACTTC
CDR3 protein: CASRERTGGSNEQYF

clone size: many
V gene: TRBV18
D gene: TRBD1
J gene: TRBJ1-1
CDR3 DNA: TGTGCCAGCTCATCGACAGGGGGCCTGAACACTGAAGCTTTCTTT
CDR3 protein: CASSSTGGLNTEAFF

clone size: -
V gene: TRBV2
D gene: TRBD2
J gene: TRBJ2-5
CDR3 DNA: TGTGCCAGCAGTGGTCGGACTAGCGGGAGGGCCCAGTACTTC
CDR3 protein: CASSGRTSGRAQYF

clone size: -
V gene: TRBV29-1
D gene: -
J gene: TRBJ2-7
CDR3 DNA: TGCAGCGTTGAAGGAGGGGGTGGTGACGAGCAGTACTTC
CDR3 protein: CSVEGGGGDEQYF

clone size: many
V gene: TRBV12-5
D gene: -
J gene: TRBJ2-7
CDR3 DNA: TGTGCTAGTGGACAGGGTCCCCCCTACGAGCAGTACTTC
CDR3 protein: CASGQGPPYEQYF

clone size: few
V gene: TRBV18
D gene: -
J gene: TRBJ1-1
CDR3 DNA: TGTGCCAGCTCACCACCGTCAGGGGAGTACTTCACTGAAGCTTTCTTT
CDR3 protein: CASSPPSGEYFTEAFF

clone size: many
V gene: TRBV12-3/TRBV12-4
D gene: TRBD1
J gene: TRBJ1-1
CDR3 DNA: TGTGCCAGCAGTTTACAAATTAGGGACAGGGGGATGAACACTGAAGCTTTCTTT
CDR3 protein: CASSLQIRDRGMNTEAFF

clone size: many
V gene: TRBV27
D gene: TRBD2
J gene: TRBJ2-7
CDR3 DNA: TGTGCCAGCAGTCGTATCACCGGGACTAGCGGGAGTTACTACGAGCAGTACTTC
CDR3 protein: CASSRITGTSGSYYEQYF

clone size: many
V gene: TRBV6-5
D gene: TRBD2
J gene: TRBJ2-7
CDR3 DNA: TGTGCCAGCAGTTACAAGCGGGGGACCTACGAGCAGTACTTC
CDR3 protein: CASSYKRGTYEQYF

clone size: many
V gene: TRBV7-6
D gene: -
J gene: TRBJ1-1
CDR3 DNA: TGTGCCAGCAGCAACCACCCCCCGGTATTCGAAGCTTTCTTT
CDR3 protein: CASSNHPPVFEAFF

clone size: many
V gene: TRBV4-1
D gene: TRBD1
J gene: TRBJ1-2
CDR3 DNA: TGCGCCAGCAGCCAAGCAGGGGGGGGTAGCTACACCTTC
CDR3 protein: CASSQAGGGSYTF

clone size: -
V gene: TRBV6-1
D gene: -
J gene: TRBJ2-5
CDR3 DNA: TGTGCCAGCAGTGAAGAGGCCATGGGGGAGAACCAGTACTTC
CDR3 protein: CASSEEAMGENQYF

clone size: many
V gene: TRBV12-3/TRBV12-4
D gene: -
J gene: TRBJ1-5
CDR3 DNA: TGTGCCAGCAGTTTGGTCCGAGTGGTTTTGAGAGGGAATCAGCCCCAGCATTTT
CDR3 protein: CASSLVRVVLRGNQPQHF

clone size: -
V gene: TRBV3-1
D gene: TRBD2
J gene: TRBJ2-7
CDR3 DNA: TGTGCCAGCAGTGCCCCGGGACTAGGGACGGCTTCGTACTTC
CDR3 protein: CASSAPGLGTASYF

clone size: many
V gene: TRBV4-1
D gene: -
J gene: TRBJ1-5
CDR3 DNA: TGCGCCAGCAGCCTTGGGACCGAGATTAGCAATCAGCCCCAGCATTTT
CDR3 protein: CASSLGTEISNQPQHF

clone size: -
V gene: TRBV12-3/TRBV12-4
D gene: -
J gene: TRBJ2-5
CDR3 DNA: TGTGCCAGCAGGGGAGCCGGGGATAGGGAGACCCAGTACTTC
CDR3 protein: CASRGAGDRETQYF

clone size: many
V gene: TRBV12-3/TRBV12-4
D gene: -
J gene: TRBJ1-2
CDR3 DNA: TGTGCCAGCAGTTTAGTCAGCTACTATGGCTACACCTTC
CDR3 protein: CASSLVSYYGYTF

clone size: many
V gene: TRBV2
D gene: -
J gene: TRBJ1-2
CDR3 DNA: TGTGCCAGCAGTGAAGCGCTTTTTCAAAACTATGGCTACACCTTC
CDR3 protein: CASSEALFQNYGYTF

clone size: -
V gene: TRBV6-1
D gene: -
J gene: TRBJ2-7
CDR3 DNA: TGTGCCGCCGCAGGTGGATCGTTCTACGAGCAGTACTTC
CDR3 protein: CAAAGGSFYEQYF